The 30 T cell receptor beta chains below were found in one sample sequenced in a study of T cell repertoires in cytomegalovirus infection. No antigen has been identified for these receptors. Each CDR3 protein gets one entry after TCRdb re-called the reads with MiXCR. This sample has 80,000 or so distinct CDR3 sequences, with 35% to 45% found just once. The material sequenced was CD8+ T cells from cultured PBMCs, taken from culture after CMV antigen stimulation. The receptor set was obtained from a human donor in good health (CMV status not recorded). Some clones in this sample may be carry-over from other donors' samples.

DNA for the CDR3: TGTGCCAGCAGCTTAGACCGGACTAGCGGGGGGTCGGATACGCAGTATTTT. Amino acids: CASSLDRTSGGSDTQYF. The rearrangement joins TRBV13 to TRBJ2-3, with 14 bases matching TRBD2. The V gene end was trimmed by 1 base and the J gene end by 6 bases; junction bases not matched to a gene: 6. The CDR3 loop spans 17 amino acids. Germline loops: CDR1 PRHDT, CDR2 FYEKMQ (reference sequence). The full variable domain, rest sourced from reference TRBV13 and TRBJ2-3, is AAGVIQSPRHLIKEKRETATLKCYPIPRHDTVYWYQQGPGQDPQFLISFYEKMQSDKGSIPDRFSAQQFSDYHSELNMSSLELGDSALYFCASSLDRTSGGSDTQYFGPGTRLTVL.

The rearrangement links TRBV28 to TRBJ1-5; maybe TRBD1 (6 bases). The V and J ends lost 5 bases and 5 bases respectively, with 19 bases between them. This CDR3 is 16 amino acids long. Germline-derived CDR1 and CDR2 are MDHEN and SYDVKM. This CDR3 is CASSKVQGSYYQPQHF. The CDR3 region has the DNA TGTGCCAGCAGTAAGGTACAGGGATCCTACTATCAGCCCCAGCATTTT.

The chain has TRBV12-3 or TRBV12-4 and TRBJ2-7; D unresolved. The CDR3 is 12 amino acids. V was shortened by 5 bases and J by 3 bases, with 8 bases between the two germline ends. The CDR3 DNA is TGTGCCAGCAGTCCCAGCAACTACGAGCAGTACTTC. This encodes CASSPSNYEQYF.

This clonotype was counted a few times. This rearrangement joins TRBV7-9 to TRBJ2-3; no definite D call. The germline V gene encodes CDR1 SEHNR and CDR2 FQNEAQ (reference sequence). V dropped 0 bases and J dropped 5 bases, with 6 bases sitting between them. The length of the CDR3 is 13 residues. This chain's CDR3 is CASSLALIDTQYF. The CDR3 DNA follows: TGTGCCAGCAGCTTAGCGCTAATAGATACGCAGTATTTT.

There are many counts of this clonotype. J is TRBJ2-7 and V is TRBV7-6; possible D gene TRBD2, 5 bases. CDR3 size: 13 residues. Germline V gene sequence: CDR1 SGHVS, CDR2 FNYEAQ. V lost 5 bases and J lost 2, with 10 bases in between. The chain's CDR3 is CASSPTGTYEQYF. In DNA, the CDR3 is TGTGCCAGCAGCCCCACGGGGACCTACGAGCAGTACTTC.

CDR3 nucleotide sequence: TGTGCCAGCATCAACGTGATAGGGGAGCTGTTTTTT. It yields the protein CASINVIGELFF. The chain has TRBV5-6 and TRBJ2-2, with D unclear. V lost 6 bases and J lost 8, with 11 bases in between. The V gene's germline CDR1 is SGHDT and CDR2 YYEEEE. The CDR3 has 12 residues.

The chain combines TRBV6-5 with TRBJ2-7; a possible D gene is TRBD1 (6 bases). There are 14 residues in the CDR3. Trimming left V 7 bases short and J 0 bases short, with 13 bases between. In germline, CDR1 is MNHEY, CDR2 SVGAGI. The CDR3 sequence: CASTGQSSSYEQYF. The CDR3 bases are TGTGCCAGCACTGGACAGTCGAGCTCCTACGAGCAGTACTTC.

This clonotype was seen a handful of times. The rearrangement links TRBV6-6 to TRBJ1-1, with D possibly TRBD1 on 5 matching bases. Germline V gene lookup returns CDR1 MNHNY and CDR2 SVGAGI (reference sequence). The germline V and J ends were trimmed by 0 bases and 1 base, with 6 bases remaining between them. CDR3 length: 14 residues. The CDR3 nucleotides read TGTGCCAGCAGTTACTCGAGGGGGAACACTGAAGCTTTCTTT. Protein sequence: CASSYSRGNTEAFF.

V gene TRBV7-6 combines with J gene TRBJ1-1; no clear D. The CDR3 runs 15 residues. Germline V CDR1 and CDR2: SGHVS, FNYEAQ. The ends were cut back, 4 bases at V and 5 bases at J, with 17 bases in the middle. The CDR3 loop reads CASSSRRVAGTEAFF. CDR3 bases: TGTGCCAGCAGCTCGCGTCGGGTCGCGGGGACTGAAGCTTTCTTT.

This clonotype showed up just once. The chain recombines TRBV6-1 with TRBJ1-5; maybe TRBD1 (6 bases). The CDR3 is 14 residues long. Germline V gene sequence: CDR1 MNHNS, CDR2 SASEGT. The V end was cut by 2 bases, the J end by 2 bases, with 7 bases between. The CDR3 coding sequence is TGTGCCAGCAGTGAATGGGGGCGCAATCAGCCCCAGCATTTT. Residues: CASSEWGRNQPQHF.

The chain is built from TRBV19 and TRBJ1-5; D gene uncertain. The CDR3 has 13 amino acids. The V gene's germline CDR1 is LNHDA and CDR2 SQIVND (reference sequence). Trimming took 5 bases from V and 6 from J, leaving 11 bases between them. The CDR3 DNA is TGTGCCAGTAGTCTAAGCCGAACTCAGCCCCAGCATTTT. Protein: CASSLSRTQPQHF.

The chain is built from TRBV7-8 and TRBJ2-5; no clear D. CDR1 is SGHVS and CDR2 is FQNEAQ in the germline V gene. The CDR3 sequence is 14 residues long. V lost 5 bases to trimming and J lost 7 bases, with 17 bases between them. The CDR3 region is CASSLGPPFVTQYF. The CDR3 nucleotides read TGTGCCAGCAGCCTTGGACCTCCGTTTGTGACCCAGTACTTC.

The rearrangement joins TRBV2 to TRBJ2-7; 9 positions agree with TRBD1. The V gene's germline CDR1 is SNHLY and CDR2 FYNNEI. V trimming: 11 bases; J trimming: 6 bases; junction bases outside the gene matches: 11. This CDR3 is built from 13 residues. CDR3 in DNA: TGTGCCGACCTCTCCGACAGGGGGGGCGAGCAGTACTTC. It specifies CADLSDRGGEQYF.

This sequence joins TRBV12-3 or TRBV12-4 and TRBJ2-7; D is undetermined. V lost 5 bases and J lost 3, with 14 bases in between. CDR3 length: 14 amino acids. The CDR3 bases are TGTGCCAGCAGTCGGATGCCGACATACTACGAGCAGTACTTC. Translated: CASSRMPTYYEQYF.

V and J are TRBV4-1 and TRBJ2-1; D perhaps matches TRBD2 (6 bases). CDR1 MGHRA and CDR2 YSYEKL come from the germline V gene. This CDR3 spans 13 amino acids. The V end lost 6 bases, the J end lost 8 bases, and 14 bases lay between the germline ends. Here the CDR3 reads CASSGSGEDEQFF. In nucleotides, the CDR3 is TGCGCCAGCAGTGGGTCCGGGGAGGATGAGCAGTTCTTC.

This clonotype showed up many times. The chain has TRBV7-9 and TRBJ2-1; either TRBD1 or TRBD2 may fit D (5 bases each). V lost 4 bases, J lost 0 bases, and 13 bases lay in between. The CDR3 is 16 amino acids. Looked up from germline, CDR1 is SEHNR and CDR2 is FQNEAQ (reference sequence). The CDR3 reads CASSSLEGYSYNEQFF. DNA for the CDR3: TGTGCCAGCAGCTCGTTAGAGGGGTACTCCTACAATGAGCAGTTCTTC.

V usage is TRBV7-6 and J usage is TRBJ1-1; D ambiguous. This CDR3 spans 16 amino acids. The germline CDR1 and CDR2 sequences are SGHVS and FNYEAQ. The germline V and J ends were trimmed by 1 base and 2 bases, with 14 bases remaining between them. In nucleotides, the CDR3 is TGTGCCAGCAGCTTAGGCAGTCCCAGGATCAACACTGAAGCTTTCTTT. It yields the protein CASSLGSPRINTEAFF.

This clonotype has only a few counts. The chain is built from TRBV19 and TRBJ2-1; 10 nucleotides match TRBD1. Looked up from germline, CDR1 is LNHDA and CDR2 is SQIVND (reference sequence). The CDR3 is 15 amino acids. V shed 7 bases, J shed 8 bases, and the junction held 11 bases outside the gene matches. The CDR3 nucleotides are TGTGCCAGTATAGGCCCTCGACAGGGGGCCGATGAGCAGTTCTTC. Translating gives CASIGPRQGADEQFF.

This clonotype has a handful of counts. The chain is built from TRBV6-5 and TRBJ1-1, with D maybe TRBD1 (5 bases). The V gene's germline CDR1 is MNHEY and CDR2 SVGAGI. The CDR3 is 15 amino acids. The V end was cut by 0 bases, the J end by 2 bases, with 10 bases between. The CDR3 is CASSYSKGLNTEAFF. The DNA for the CDR3 is TGTGCCAGCAGTTACTCAAAGGGACTTAACACTGAAGCTTTCTTT.

This rearrangement joins TRBV6-2 or TRBV6-3 to TRBJ2-1; 8 positions agree with TRBD2. Germline V gene data show CDR1 as MNHEY and CDR2 as SVGEGT. The CDR3 totals 14 residues. J was trimmed by 6 bases and V by 7 bases; bases with no gene match: 8. CDR3 nucleotides: TGTGCCAGCACCCTCCCCGGGACTAGCAATGAGCAGTTCTTC. Translated, it gives CASTLPGTSNEQFF.

There are a few counts of this clonotype. The chain carries TRBV29-1 and TRBJ2-5; 7 bases map to TRBD1. The J segment lost 4 bases and the V segment lost 3 bases, leaving 14 bases of the junction unmatched. CDR3 length equals 16 residues. Per germline, CDR1 SQVTM and CDR2 ANQGSEA. CDR3 in DNA: TGCAGCGTTGATGTTCAAGAGACAGGGCCGGGAGAGACCCAGTACTTC. Amino acids: CSVDVQETGPGETQYF.

J is TRBJ1-1 and V is TRBV7-6; 9 nucleotides line up with TRBD1. This CDR3 spans 15 amino acids. Germline V lookup: CDR1 SGHVS, CDR2 FNYEAQ. V was pared by 5 bases and J by 6 bases, with 10 bases of the junction left unmatched. CDR3 sequence: CASSADRGFGAEAFF. The CDR3 DNA is TGTGCCAGCAGCGCTGACAGGGGGTTTGGAGCTGAAGCTTTCTTT.

The chain links TRBV27 to TRBJ1-4, with 10 bases fitting TRBD1. CDR1 and CDR2 (germline): MNHEY, SMNVEV (reference sequence). The CDR3 length is 16 residues. V lost 2 bases, J lost 8 bases, and 8 bases stayed unmatched. CDR3 residues: CASSLSAPTGGEKLFF. CDR3 DNA sequence: TGTGCCAGCAGTTTAAGCGCTCCGACAGGGGGCGAAAAACTGTTTTTT.

This clonotype has just a few counts. The gene calls are TRBV6-6 and TRBJ1-2; the match to TRBD1 covers 7 bases. Germline V gene sequence: CDR1 MNHNY, CDR2 SVGAGI (reference sequence). This CDR3 region has 14 residues. Trimming removed 8 bases from V and 4 bases from J; junction bases left unmatched: 10. CDR3 coding DNA: TGTGCCAGCTCCGACAGGGAAGGAGGCTATGGCTACACCTTC. Encoded protein: CASSDREGGYGYTF.

This clonotype is a singleton in its sample. For the CDR3, the DNA is TGTGCCAGCAGCCCGGGACTAGCTGGCGATACGCAGTATTTT. It codes for CASSPGLAGDTQYF. V and J are TRBV11-3 and TRBJ2-3; 9 nucleotides align to TRBD2. Trimming cost V 5 bases and J 6 bases; bases outside gene matches: 6. Germline V gene sequence: CDR1 SGHNT, CDR2 YENEEA. The CDR3 has 14 amino acids.

In this sample, this clonotype turned up a few times. The chain joins TRBV6-1 to TRBJ2-2, with no clear D. Germline loops: CDR1 MNHNS, CDR2 SASEGT. The CDR3 spans 14 residues. Trimming shortened V by 4 bases and J by 4 bases, and 10 bases separated the two germline ends. This CDR3 reads CASSGLGSTGELFF. DNA for the CDR3: TGTGCCAGCAGTGGTCTGGGAAGCACCGGGGAGCTGTTTTTT.

The CDR3 region is CASSLNRDETQYF. The DNA for the CDR3 is TGTGCCAGCAGCTTGAACAGGGACGAGACCCAGTACTTC. The chain uses TRBV7-2 and TRBJ2-5; weak D call: TRBD1 (6 bases). Trimming left V 3 bases short and J 5 bases short, with 10 bases between. This CDR3 has 13 residues. Germline assignment: CDR1 SGHTA and CDR2 FQGNSA.

This rearrangement joins TRBV25-1 to TRBJ1-4, with 9 nucleotides matching TRBD1. This CDR3 is 16 amino acids long. With 3 bases clipped from V and 8 bases from J, the junction kept 10 bases outside the gene matches. Germline lookup yields CDR1 MGHDK and CDR2 SYGVNS. Here the CDR3 reads CASSDFGTGLREKLFF. The CDR3 DNA reads TGTGCCAGCAGTGATTTCGGGACAGGGTTACGGGAAAAACTGTTTTTT.

In this sample, this clonotype turned up a few times. This rearrangement joins TRBV7-3 to TRBJ1-2; possible D gene TRBD1, 5 bases. Germline CDR1 is SGHTA and CDR2 is FQGTGA. This CDR3 is built from 12 residues. The V end lost 7 bases, the J end lost 8 bases, and 14 bases lay between the germline ends. The CDR3 region is CASTRDGLGYTF. In nucleotides, the CDR3 is TGTGCCAGCACCCGGGACGGACTAGGCTACACCTTC. Filled out from reference TRBV7-3 and TRBJ1-2, the complete variable domain reads GAGVSQTPSNKVTEKGKYVELRCDPISGHTALYWYRQSLGQGPEFLIYFQGTGAADDSGLPNDRFFAVRPEGSVSTLKIQRTERGDSAVYLCASTRDGLGYTFGSGTRLTVV.

This clonotype occurred many times. The V gene is TRBV7-8, the J gene TRBJ1-3; D is unclear. The CDR3 consists of 14 residues. V was cut by 5 bases and J by 0 bases, with 8 bases left in between. Germline lookup yields CDR1 SGHVS and CDR2 FQNEAQ. DNA of the CDR3: TGTGCCAGCAGCCTCGGCAACTCTGGAAACACCATATATTTT. Translating it yields CASSLGNSGNTIYF.